This T cell receptor beta chain was identified in a study of shared clonotypes between healthy human individuals. Comment on this clone: Its antigen is not known.

Naive CD8 populations comprised CD45RO-negative cells positively selected for CCR7, excluding terminally differentiated effector memory CD45RA+ cells. TCRdb keeps only in-frame clones here, not all; method: immunoSEQ multiplex PCR. The sample has about 2,100,000 clones, just over 90% seen once. Points from the study as a whole: When compared with the clonotypes that were shared by all four sorted-subset donors, the non-shared clonotypes turned out to have lower generation probabilities. Sorted-subset sequencing was shown by rarefaction to be incomplete despite large depth.

The CDR3 has 12 residues. Trimming took 8 bases from V and 1 from J, leaving 8 bases between them. Germline loops: CDR1 LNHDA, CDR2 SQIVND (reference sequence). The V call is TRBV19, the J call TRBJ1-1; the D is unclear. The clonotype comes from a young man in good health. Some clones in this sample may be carry-over from other donors' samples. The material sequenced was naive CD8+ T cells from PBMCs. In DNA form, the CDR3 reads TGTGCCAGTGGGCTAAAGAACACTGAAGCTTTCTTT. Residues: CASGLKNTEAFF.